This T cell receptor beta chain was recorded in a study of T-cell reconstitution after alpha-beta-depleted transplantation in children. Using unique molecular identifiers, the investigators prepared the TCRbeta library. Each CDR3 protein gets one entry after TCRdb re-called the PCR reads with MiXCR. The sample yields about 200,000 distinct CDR3 sequences, roughly 15% seen once. Germline-derived CDR1 and CDR2 are SGHVS and FNYEAQ. This CDR3 is 14 amino acids long. V was pared by 3 bases and J by 3 bases, with 1 base of the junction left unmatched. Sequenced here: PBMCs from the stem cell graft donor, sampled from the stem cell graft. The J gene is TRBJ1-5, the V gene TRBV7-6; 8 bases match TRBD1. This clonotype was sampled from a human donor who donated a stem cell graft to a child with acute lymphoblastic leukemia. Here the CDR3 reads CASSLDRDNQPQHF. CDR3 DNA sequence: TGTGCCAGCAGCTTGGACAGGGACAATCAGCCCCAGCATTTT. The whole variable domain, remainder taken from reference TRBV7-6 and TRBJ1-5, is GAGVSQSPRYKVTKRGQDVALRCDPISGHVSLYWYRQALGQGPEFLTYFNYEAQQDKSGLPNDRFSAERPEGSISTLTIQRTEQRDSAMYRCASSLDRDNQPQHFGDGTRLSIL.